The rows below give T cell receptor beta chains drawn from one sample of a study of blood T cell repertoires in COVID-19. Some clones are missing from TCRdb's copy, which holds only in-frame ones; the method was immunoSEQ multiplex PCR. Seen here are about 210,000 clones, roughly 94% observed once, and the top ten hold about 1.3%. The source material was peripheral blood. These receptors were taken from a man younger than 45 with acute or convalescent COVID-19. The CDR3 runs from the conserved cysteine through the conserved F or W. A D gene is named only where the DNA matches it firmly. Part of the rows lack a size; the others show once, few, many or a class for expanded clones.

.,.,14,TRBV2,TRBJ2-3,CASSGRVSTDTQYF,TGTGCCAGCAGTGGGAGAGTAAGCACAGATACGCAGTATTTT
.,.,13,TRBV10-2,TRBJ1-1,CASSVGGNTEAFF,TGCGCCAGCAGTGTGGGAGGGAACACTGAAGCTTTCTTT
.,.,13,TRBV24-1,TRBJ2-3,CATSWAHQDTQYF,TGTGCCACCAGCTGGGCCCATCAGGATACGCAGTATTTT
.,TRBD2,17,TRBV11-2,TRBJ2-7,CASSYLGLAGNPYEQYF,TGTGCCAGCAGCTATTTGGGACTAGCGGGCAACCCCTACGAGCAGTACTTC
once,.,14,TRBV14,TRBJ2-1,CASSQGLAVREQFF,TGTGCCAGCAGCCAAGGACTTGCGGTACGGGAGCAGTTCTTC
.,TRBD2,13,TRBV30,TRBJ2-1,CAWRTSGYNEQFF,TGTGCCTGGAGGACTAGCGGATACAATGAGCAGTTCTTC
few,.,8,TRBV2,TRBJ2-1,CAGPMRFF,TGTGCCGGTCCTATGCGGTTCTTC
.,.,15,TRBV9,TRBJ1-1,CASSVEPQANTEAFF,TGTGCCAGCAGCGTAGAACCACAGGCAAACACTGAAGCTTTCTTT
.,TRBD2,15,TRBV10-2,TRBJ2-2,CASSRQAGGTGELFF,TGCGCCAGCAGCCGCCAAGCGGGGGGTACCGGGGAGCTGTTTTTT
few,.,14,TRBV5-1,TRBJ1-6,CASSRAGRGSPLHF,TGCGCCAGCAGCCGGGCAGGGAGGGGATCACCCCTCCACTTT
few,.,15,TRBV18,TRBJ1-5,CASSPNPGSNQPQHF,TGTGCCAGCTCACCAAACCCGGGAAGCAATCAGCCCCAGCATTTT
.,.,18,TRBV28,TRBJ1-5,CASTPVQPRGYSNQPQHF,TGTGCCAGCACCCCTGTCCAGCCCAGAGGGTATAGCAATCAGCCCCAGCATTTT
.,TRBD2,16,TRBV11-1,TRBJ2-3,CASSWTGTSYTDTQYF,TGTGCCAGCAGCTGGACCGGGACTAGTTACACAGATACGCAGTATTTT
.,TRBD1,16,TRBV5-1,TRBJ2-1,CASSLIPGQTYNEQFF,TGCGCCAGCAGCTTGATCCCGGGACAGACGTACAATGAGCAGTTCTTC
.,.,12,TRBV28,TRBJ1-1,CASSRPVRFAFF,TGTGCCAGCAGCCGCCCGGTTCGTTTTGCTTTCTTT
once,.,14,TRBV11-2,TRBJ1-4,CASSPYATNEKLFF,TGTGCCAGCAGCCCCTATGCAACTAATGAAAAACTGTTTTTT
once,.,14,TRBV3-1/TRBV3-2,TRBJ1-3,CASSQVHAGNTIYF,TGTGCCAGCAGCCAAGTTCACGCGGGAAACACCATATATTTT
.,TRBD2,15,TRBV19,TRBJ2-1,CASSIVAGLYNEQFF,TGTGCCAGTAGTATCGTAGCGGGGCTATACAATGAGCAGTTCTTC
.,TRBD1,15,TRBV5-1,TRBJ1-1,CASSFRQGGNTEAFF,TGCGCCAGCAGCTTTAGACAGGGGGGGAACACTGAAGCTTTCTTT
few,.,13,TRBV30,TRBJ1-1,CAWSAKAALRAFF,TGTGCCTGGAGTGCTAAGGCGGCCCTCCGGGCTTTCTTT
.,TRBD2,17,TRBV2,TRBJ2-3,CASSDAATSGVADTQYF,TGTGCCAGCAGTGATGCAGCCACTAGCGGGGTTGCAGATACGCAGTATTTT
.,TRBD1,14,TRBV10-3,TRBJ2-7,CAITAGQGPYEQYF,TGTGCCATCACGGCTGGACAGGGTCCCTACGAGCAGTACTTC